The clone carrying this TCR beta chain was counted a single time. Antigen unknown. The record originates from a study of cytomegalovirus exposure and HLA in healthy donors. Study-level points and caveats: The authors judged a highly shared variant cluster likely a sequencing artifact. A missense variant in DCLRE1C was later tied to TCR beta V- and J-gene trimming.

The ends lost 5 bases at V and 6 bases at J; junction bases unmatched: 2. Per the germline V gene, CDR1 is MGHRA and CDR2 is YSYEKL. This CDR3 is 13 amino acids long. In the PCR, 60 Vbeta and 13 Jbeta primers were used. Sequenced by immunoSEQ multiplex PCR; TCRdb stores in-frame clones only, minus some. The repertoire holds fewer than 85,000 clones, roughly two thirds seen once, with around 4.7% in the top ten. The sequencing input was PBMCs. The V and J genes are TRBV4-1 and TRBJ2-2; the match to TRBD1 covers 8 bases. This clonotype was sampled from a man aged 55 to 70 in good health and CMV-seropositive. The CDR3 nucleotides are TGCGCCAGCAGCGGACAGGGATCCGGGGAGCTGTTTTTT. Encoded protein: CASSGQGSGELFF.